Reported below is one T cell receptor (beta chain). Its cognate antigen has yet to be identified. Per-base qualities were not stored, and no clone one base away is much larger. These data originate in a study of cytotoxic CD8 clonotypes in ibrutinib-treated CLL listed by TCRdb under 2021. Describing the broader study: The cohort was composed of more than ten relapsed/refractory and roughly 15 treatment-naive patients; IGHV unmutated status was identified in approximately 18 patients. Response samples were taken after a median of 12 months on treatment, ranging from about 6 to 36 months. Partial responses were observed in some 24 patients and complete responses in 2; after a median follow-up of roughly 62 months, remission was maintained in 14 patients and progression was observed in approximately twelve. Of the roughly 79 people in the trial, approximately 26 had longitudinal samples available. Cryopreserved peripheral blood mononuclear cells were collected before treatment, at response, and at either disease progression or sustained remission. On average, each sample had roughly 260,000 productive templates and tens of thousands of productive rearrangements.

On a MiSeq, deep resolution sequencing aimed for a depth between 1 in 1 million and 1 in 200,000 T cells, with each clonotype covered about 9.9x on average. TCR beta libraries were generated with the immunoSEQ hsTCRB Kit. The authors processed their data as follows. Data were analyzed with ImmunoSEQ Data Assistant and ImmunoSEQ Analyzer, with V, D and J genes assigned per IMGT definitions. Clonality, which ranges from 0 to 1, was calculated as one minus the normalized Shannon entropy of productive rearrangement frequencies. Public clonotype analysis was restricted to overrepresented clonotypes comprising at least 0.05% of each patient's repertoire. Repertoires from about a dozen age-matched healthy donors in immuneACCESS were used as clonality controls. Not all clones reach the TCRdb copy of this immuneACCESS table, which keeps in-frame sequences only. Checked studies attribute under half of the gap to unresolved V genes and leave the rest unexplained. That table supplies the V and J calls and clone size; D and trimming were determined from the DNA. This sample holds tens of thousands of clones; about 86% were observed only once. More than 5% of the sample lies in the top ten.

From a lookup of the germline V gene, CDR1 and CDR2 are ENHRY and SYGVKD. Inclusive of the bounding cysteine and phenylalanine, the CDR3 is 15 residues long. Just the 45-base CDR3 DNA is kept, in frame starting at base 1. The trim is 6 bases for V and 0 bases for J, with a gap of 12 bases between the germline ends. Roughly 2 micrograms of genomic DNA were extracted from cryopreserved PBMCs for TCR beta library preparation. Longitudinal blood samples from CLL patients on ibrutinib monotherapy underwent high-throughput TCR beta sequencing. The patients were enrolled in a single-center, open-label phase 2 trial of ibrutinib monotherapy. Overall results and qualifications from the work: At baseline, clonality was higher than in age-matched healthy donors and showed a strong correlation with circulating CD8+ T-cell counts. Lymph node repertoires were not examined, and the timing of sampling was not matched between patients in sustained remission and those whose disease progressed. Clonality rose at ibrutinib response, remained stable during sustained remission, and dropped back toward baseline at progression. Public clonotypes were found to be uncommon and were observed to contract or remain stable during treatment; the increase in clonality was shown to reflect expansion of private clonotypes at ibrutinib response.

The sequencing here drew on PBMCs, taken before ibrutinib treatment. The source of this sequence is a human donor with chronic lymphocytic leukemia. Rearrangement joined TRBV10-3 to TRBJ1-3; no D gene can be assigned with confidence. For the CDR3, the sequence is CAIRELQISGNTIYF. The DNA sequence follows: TGTGCCATCAGAGAACTCCAGATCTCTGGAAACACCATATATTTT.